The next 20 T cell receptor beta chains were all read from a single sample in a study of T cell changes during pregnancy in multiple sclerosis. Some clones are missing from TCRdb's copy, which holds only in-frame ones; the method was immunoSEQ multiplex PCR. The sample yields just under 70,000 clones, under 95% seen once. Sample: peripheral blood, taken in the second trimester of pregnancy. The receptor source for this set is a female donor with multiple sclerosis, enrolled in a pregnancy study.

The CDR3: CASKGQGAYEQYF. The DNA for the CDR3 is TGTGCCAGCAAGGGACAGGGGGCCTACGAGCAGTACTTC. The chain joins TRBV6-5 to TRBJ2-7, with 11 bases matching TRBD1. Germline-derived CDR1 and CDR2 are MNHEY and SVGAGI. The CDR3 sequence is 13 residues long. With V trimmed by 7 bases and J by 2 bases, 1 base remained unmatched.

The chain has TRBV9 and TRBJ2-1; tentative D call: TRBD2 (5 bases). Germline assignment: CDR1 SGDLS and CDR2 YYNGEE. This CDR3 has 12 amino acids. Trimming stripped 2 bases from V and 10 bases from J, with 10 bases between. CDR3 DNA sequence: TGTGCCAGCAGCGTGGGTTCGGGGGAGCAGTTCTTC. Translation gives CASSVGSGEQFF. The entire variable domain, with the rest obtained from reference TRBV9 and TRBJ2-1, is as follows: DSGVTQTPKHLITATGQRVTLRCSPRSGDLSVYWYQQSLDQGLQFLIQYYNGEERAKGNILERFSAQQFPDLHSELNLSSLELGDSALYFCASSVGSGEQFFGPGTRLTVL.

This chain joins TRBV6-5 and TRBJ1-1; D is ambiguous. The CDR3 is made up of 14 amino acids. V lost 2 bases and J 1 base, leaving 8 bases between the germline ends. CDR1 is MNHEY, CDR2 SVGAGI, per germline. As DNA, the CDR3 is TGTGCCAGCAGTTACGGGGAGCCGAACACTGAAGCTTTCTTT. Its translation: CASSYGEPNTEAFF.

The chain carries TRBV7-5 and TRBJ2-2; the table's TRBD2 call for D was not verified on the DNA. TRBV7-5 is listed as a pseudogene. The length of the CDR3 is 21 residues. This chain's CDR3 is CVRSSEEQTSGGDANTGELFF. In DNA, the CDR3 is TGTGTCAGAAGCTCAGAGGAGCAGACTAGCGGGGGTGACGCGAACACCGGGGAGCTGTTTTTT.

CDR3 loop: CASSPVGGDNTEAFF. DNA of the CDR3: TGTGCCAGCAGCCCCGTTGGGGGGGACAACACTGAAGCTTTCTTT. The chain links TRBV7-9 to TRBJ1-1; possible D gene TRBD1, 5 bases. Trimming removed 5 bases at V and 2 bases at J, with 15 bases between. CDR1 and CDR2 from the germline V gene are SEHNR and FQNEAQ (reference sequence). CDR3 length equals 15 residues.

This clone has only one observation. The V gene is TRBV9, the J gene TRBJ1-3, with a tentative D call TRBD1 (6 bases). The V end lost 0 bases, the J end lost 2 bases, and 15 bases lay between the germline ends. This CDR3 is built from 17 residues. Germline lookup yields CDR1 SGDLS and CDR2 YYNGEE. The CDR3 region has the DNA TGTGCCAGCAGCGTAGAGGTGGGGGGGCCAACTGGAAACACCATATATTTT. Encoded protein: CASSVEVGGPTGNTIYF.

The sample holds one count of this clone. V is TRBV10-3 and J is TRBJ1-1; D call uncertain. Between the trimmed V and J ends, which lost 6 bases and 3 bases, there was a span of 20 bases. Per germline, CDR1 ENHRY and CDR2 SYGVKD. CDR3 length: 16 amino acids. CDR3 in amino acids: CAISARDSTGDTEAFF. DNA of the CDR3: TGTGCCATCAGCGCCCGCGACTCCACCGGGGACACTGAAGCTTTCTTT.

The V gene is TRBV29-1, the J gene TRBJ2-3; weak D call: TRBD2 (6 bases). The germline CDR1 and CDR2 sequences are SQVTM and ANQGSEA. This CDR3 is built from 14 residues. V was cut by 7 bases and J by 3 bases, with 17 bases left in between. The CDR3 nucleotides are TGCAGCGCCGATAGCGGAGGTGGGACAGATACGCAGTATTTT. Amino acid sequence: CSADSGGGTDTQYF.

This clone was found once. V is TRBV4-2 and J is TRBJ2-5; the match to TRBD2 covers 9 bases. V was pared by 4 bases and J by 4 bases, with 4 bases of the junction left unmatched. The germline V gene encodes CDR1 LGHNA and CDR2 YNFKEQ. The CDR3 consists of 14 residues. CDR3 amino acids: CASSLAGGGETQYF. In nucleotides, the CDR3 is TGTGCCAGCAGCCTCGCGGGGGGGGGAGAGACCCAGTACTTC.

The rearrangement links TRBV4-1 to TRBJ2-5; D may be TRBD1 (7 bases). The ends were cut back, 3 bases at V and 5 bases at J, with 16 bases in the middle. The CDR3 contains 15 residues. Per germline, CDR1 MGHRA and CDR2 YSYEKL. CDR3 sequence reads: CASSQRTGAGETQYF. As DNA, the CDR3 is TGCGCCAGCAGCCAGAGAACAGGGGCGGGGGAGACCCAGTACTTC.

The V gene is TRBV19, the J gene TRBJ2-1; 12 nucleotides line up with TRBD2. V trimming: 2 bases; J trimming: 9 bases; junction bases outside the gene matches: 11. The CDR3 runs to 17 residues. Germline lookup yields CDR1 LNHDA and CDR2 SQIVND (reference sequence). CDR3 sequence: CASSIRLLLAGGGEQFF. CDR3 nucleotide sequence: TGTGCCAGTAGTATAAGACTACTACTAGCGGGGGGCGGTGAGCAGTTCTTC.

The sample holds a few counts of this clone. This chain connects TRBV10-1 to TRBJ1-2, with D perhaps matching TRBD1 (5 bases). Germline V gives CDR1 WNHNN, CDR2 SYGVQD (reference sequence). The V and J ends lost 2 bases and 1 base respectively, with 17 bases between them. The CDR3 covers 17 residues. The CDR3 spells CASSERQSPIHNYGYTF. In DNA, the CDR3 is TGCGCCAGCAGTGAGAGACAGAGCCCCATTCATAACTATGGCTACACCTTC.

The chain has TRBV4-2 and TRBJ2-1, with TRBD1 as a possible D gene (5 bases). Germline values: CDR1 LGHNA, CDR2 YNFKEQ. This CDR3 has 16 residues. Trimming took 6 bases from V and 2 from J, leaving 17 bases between them. The CDR3 DNA reads TGTGCCAGCAGTCCCGGAACTCAGGGAACCTACAATGAGCAGTTCTTC. Its translation is CASSPGTQGTYNEQFF.

The rearrangement links TRBV15 to TRBJ2-3; D gene ambiguous. CDR1 is LNHNV and CDR2 is YYDKDF in the germline V gene (reference sequence). V lost 5 bases, J lost 1 base, and 16 bases lay in between. CDR3 length equals 16 residues. The CDR3 is CATSSQGGNGTDTQYF. The CDR3 DNA sequence: TGTGCCACCAGCTCCCAAGGCGGCAACGGCACAGATACGCAGTATTTT.

This clone has only one observation. This chain connects TRBV4-1 to TRBJ1-4; 9 nucleotides line up with TRBD1. Trimming took 6 bases from V and 6 from J; bases not matched to a gene: 5. Germline V gene data show CDR1 as MGHRA and CDR2 as YSYEKL. The CDR3 has 14 residues. The CDR3 DNA reads TGCGCCAGCAGACCCGGACAGGGGTATGAAAAACTGTTTTTT. Translation: CASRPGQGYEKLFF.

V usage is TRBV11-2 and J usage is TRBJ1-2, with a weak D call TRBD1 (5 bases). The CDR3 totals 14 residues. V was shortened by 1 base and J by 2 bases, with 8 bases between the two germline ends. Germline V gene lookup returns CDR1 SGHAT and CDR2 FQNNGV. CDR3 DNA: TGTGCCAGCAGCTTAGTAGGGGTCAACTATGGCTACACCTTC. Translating gives CASSLVGVNYGYTF. The full variable domain, completed using reference TRBV11-2 and TRBJ1-2, is EAGVAQSPRYKIIEKRQSVAFWCNPISGHATLYWYQQILGQGPKLLIQFQNNGVVDDSQLPKDRFSAERLKGVDSTLKIQPAKLEDSAVYLCASSLVGVNYGYTFGSGTRLTVV.

The chain combines TRBV7-8 with TRBJ1-1; D is uncertain. The V end was cut by 1 base, the J end by 6 bases, with 12 bases between. Germline V lookup: CDR1 SGHVS, CDR2 FQNEAQ. The CDR3 is made up of 14 amino acids. The CDR3 spells CASSLVAGSAEAFF. In DNA form, the CDR3 reads TGTGCCAGCAGCTTAGTCGCGGGGTCTGCTGAAGCTTTCTTT.

This clone has only one observation. The genes are TRBV15 and TRBJ2-5, with D perhaps TRBD1 (5 bases). This CDR3 has 14 amino acids. The germline CDR1 and CDR2 sequences are LNHNV and YYDKDF (reference sequence). Trimming cost V 1 base and J 5 bases, with 11 bases left between them. As DNA, the CDR3 is TGTGCCACCAGCAGAGTGCAAGCAGGGGAGACCCAGTACTTC. This gives the protein CATSRVQAGETQYF.

This chain joins TRBV7-2 and TRBJ1-2, with a weak D call TRBD1 (6 bases). V shed 1 base and J shed 6 bases, with 9 bases lying between them. The CDR3 totals 13 residues. Germline CDR1 and CDR2: SGHTA and FQGNSA. Here the CDR3 reads CASSLGQVDGYTF. CDR3 nucleotide sequence: TGTGCCAGCAGCTTAGGACAGGTTGATGGCTACACCTTC. Full variable domain (rest looked up from reference TRBV7-2 and TRBJ1-2): GAGVSQSPSNKVTEKGKDVELRCDPISGHTALYWYRQSLGQGLEFLIYFQGNSAPDKSGLPSDRFSAERTGGSVSTLTIQRTQQEDSAVYLCASSLGQVDGYTFGSGTRLTVV.

V is TRBV6-1 and J is TRBJ2-1; D perhaps matches TRBD1 (7 bases). The CDR3 consists of 15 residues. Germline V CDR1 and CDR2: MNHNS, SASEGT. Trimming took 2 bases from V and 8 from J, leaving 16 bases between them. The CDR3 sequence is CASSERQGRRDEQFF. For the CDR3, the DNA is TGTGCCAGCAGTGAAAGACAGGGCAGGAGGGATGAGCAGTTCTTC.